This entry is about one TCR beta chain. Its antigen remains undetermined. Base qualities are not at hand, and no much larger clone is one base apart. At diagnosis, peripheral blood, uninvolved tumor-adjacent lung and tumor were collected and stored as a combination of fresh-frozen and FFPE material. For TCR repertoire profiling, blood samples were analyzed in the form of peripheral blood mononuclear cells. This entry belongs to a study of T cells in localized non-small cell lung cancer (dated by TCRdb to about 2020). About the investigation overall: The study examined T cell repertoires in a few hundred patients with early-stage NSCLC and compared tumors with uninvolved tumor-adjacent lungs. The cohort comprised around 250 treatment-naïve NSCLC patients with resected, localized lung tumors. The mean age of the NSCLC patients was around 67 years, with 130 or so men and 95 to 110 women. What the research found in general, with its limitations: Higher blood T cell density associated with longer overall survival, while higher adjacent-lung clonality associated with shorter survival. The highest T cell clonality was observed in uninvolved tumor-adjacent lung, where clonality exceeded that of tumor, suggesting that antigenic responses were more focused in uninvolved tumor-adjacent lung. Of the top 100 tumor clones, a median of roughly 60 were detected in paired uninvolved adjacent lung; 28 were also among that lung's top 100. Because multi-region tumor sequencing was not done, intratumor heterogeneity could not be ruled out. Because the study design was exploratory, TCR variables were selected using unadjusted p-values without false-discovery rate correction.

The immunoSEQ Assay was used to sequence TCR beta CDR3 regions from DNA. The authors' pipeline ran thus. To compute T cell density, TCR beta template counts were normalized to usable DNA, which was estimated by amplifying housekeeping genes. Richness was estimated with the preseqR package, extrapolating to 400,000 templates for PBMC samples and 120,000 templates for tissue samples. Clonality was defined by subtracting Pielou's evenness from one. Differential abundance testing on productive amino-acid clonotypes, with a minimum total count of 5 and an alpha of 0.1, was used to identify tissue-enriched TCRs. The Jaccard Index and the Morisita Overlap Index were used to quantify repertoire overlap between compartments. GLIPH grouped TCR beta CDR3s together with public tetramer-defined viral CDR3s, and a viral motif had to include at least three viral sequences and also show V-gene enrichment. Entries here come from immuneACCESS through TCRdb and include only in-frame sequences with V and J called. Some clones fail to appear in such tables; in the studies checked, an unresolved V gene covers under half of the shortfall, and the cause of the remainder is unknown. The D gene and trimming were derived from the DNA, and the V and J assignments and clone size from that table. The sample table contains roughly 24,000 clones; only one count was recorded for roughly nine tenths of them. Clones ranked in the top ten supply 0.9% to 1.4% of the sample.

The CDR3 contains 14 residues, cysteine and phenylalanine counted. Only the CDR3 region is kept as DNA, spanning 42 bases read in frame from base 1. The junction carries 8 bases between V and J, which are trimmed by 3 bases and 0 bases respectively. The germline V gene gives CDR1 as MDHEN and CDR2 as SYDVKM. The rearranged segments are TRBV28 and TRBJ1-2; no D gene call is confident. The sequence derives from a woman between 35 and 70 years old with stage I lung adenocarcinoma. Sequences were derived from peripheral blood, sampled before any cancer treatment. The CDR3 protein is CASSLAEANYGYTF. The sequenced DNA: TGTGCCAGCAGTTTGGCGGAGGCTAACTATGGCTACACCTTC.